The clone carrying this T cell receptor beta chain was found many times. These data originate in a study of CD8+CD57+ T cells in acquired aplastic anemia. For CDR3 and TCR beta VDJ profiling, genomic DNA was the template used. TCRdb reprocessed the reads with MiXCR, giving one entry per CDR3 protein. Seen here are about 400,000 distinct CDR3 sequences, about 70% observed once, and the top ten hold 4%. This receptor was obtained from a human donor in good health, serving as a control. Material for sequencing was sorted CD4+, CD8+, or CD8+CD57+ T cells (not recorded which) from PBMCs.

The CDR3, as DNA: TGTGCCAGTAGTATTGGTCAGGGGCCTGGGGCCCAGTACTTC. Translated, it gives CASSIGQGPGAQYF. This sequence joins TRBV19 and TRBJ2-5, with D possibly being TRBD1 (6 bases). Germline V gene lookup returns CDR1 LNHDA and CDR2 SQIVND (reference sequence). V was shortened by 3 bases and J by 9 bases, with 17 bases between the two germline ends. The CDR3 has 14 residues.